Shown below are 20 T cell receptor beta chains from a single sample sequenced in a study of control samples from healthy donors and cancer patients. Libraries were prepared by immunoSEQ multiplex PCR; TCRdb keeps only in-frame clonotypes and omits some of them. In the table there are 90,000 to 130,000 clones, roughly 88% of which are singletons. Sequencing was performed on PBMCs. These receptors were taken from a woman aged 55-69 years with lung cancer.

The chain links TRBV28 to TRBJ1-1, with D maybe TRBD1 (6 bases). Trimming stripped 6 bases from V and 0 bases from J, with 11 bases between. Germline lookup yields CDR1 MDHEN and CDR2 SYDVKM. This CDR3 is built from 14 residues. This chain's CDR3 is CASSIGTMNTEAFF. The CDR3 bases are TGTGCCAGCAGCATCGGGACAATGAACACTGAAGCTTTCTTT.

The chain is built from TRBV6-6 and TRBJ1-2, with 9 positions matching TRBD1. CDR1 is MNHNY, CDR2 SVGAGI, per germline (reference sequence). This CDR3 has 12 amino acids. V lost 10 bases to trimming and J lost 3 bases; unmatched junction nucleotides: 3. The CDR3 here is CATRQGDYGYTF. The DNA of the CDR3 is TGTGCCACCAGACAGGGGGACTATGGCTACACCTTC.

The chain uses TRBV6-5 and TRBJ1-1, with D perhaps TRBD1 (5 bases). This CDR3 is built from 13 residues. From germline, CDR1 is MNHEY and CDR2 SVGAGI. Trimming removed 2 bases from V and 10 bases from J, with 14 bases in between. In DNA form, the CDR3 reads TGTGCCAGCAGTTACGGGCGGGACCGCGTAGCTTTCTTT. It yields the protein CASSYGRDRVAFF.

This clone was seen a single time. V usage is TRBV30 and J usage is TRBJ1-2; D ambiguous. CDR3 length equals 13 residues. Looked up from germline, CDR1 is GTSNPN and CDR2 is SVGIG (reference sequence). Between the trimmed V and J ends, which lost 0 bases and 8 bases, there was a span of 13 bases. The chain's CDR3 is CAWSVSRPAGYTF. The CDR3 nucleotides read TGTGCCTGGAGTGTAAGTCGCCCAGCCGGCTACACCTTC.

CDR3 DNA sequence: TGTGCCAGCTCGGAGGCCTACGAGCAGTACTTC. The encoded protein is CASSEAYEQYF. This chain connects TRBV11-3 to TRBJ2-7, with D perhaps TRBD2 (5 bases). Germline V gene lookup returns CDR1 SGHNT and CDR2 YENEEA. Trimming removed 8 bases at V and 2 bases at J, with 7 bases between. This CDR3 is 11 amino acids long.

With respect to this clone: Compared with germline, one end of the junction differs, possibly owing to a read error. The rearrangement joins TRBV2 to TRBJ2-3; a possible D gene is TRBD2 (5 bases). CDR3 length equals 15 residues. Germline CDR1 is SNHLY and CDR2 is FYNNEI. CDR3 residues: CAGSSSAADTDTQYF. Written as DNA, the CDR3 is TGTGCCGGCAGTAGTTCAGCGGCTGATACAGATACGCAGTATTTT.

The chain joins TRBV9 to TRBJ2-1; TRBD2 might be the D (5 bases). This CDR3 is 15 amino acids long. Trimming pared 0 bases from V and 0 bases from J, leaving 7 bases between. Germline V gene sequence: CDR1 SGDLS, CDR2 YYNGEE. In nucleotides, the CDR3 is TGTGCCAGCAGCGTAGACGGGAACTCCTACAATGAGCAGTTCTTC. The encoded protein is CASSVDGNSYNEQFF.

The rearrangement uses TRBV7-3 and TRBJ2-7, with TRBD1 matching 8 bases. The CDR3 length is 14 residues. CDR1 is SGHTA and CDR2 is FQGTGA in the germline V gene. V shed 5 bases, J shed 2 bases, and the junction held 5 bases outside the gene matches. The CDR3 sequence is CASSPGGRTYEQYF. The CDR3 DNA follows: TGTGCCAGCAGCCCAGGGGGCAGGACCTACGAGCAGTACTTC.

The chain has TRBV10-3 and TRBJ2-6; D is perhaps TRBD1 (5 bases). Trimming cost V 7 bases and J 3 bases, with 16 bases left between them. This CDR3 has 16 amino acids. Germline values: CDR1 ENHRY, CDR2 SYGVKD. The CDR3 spells CAIMAGPSVGANVLTF. As DNA, the CDR3 is TGTGCCATCATGGCAGGGCCCTCGGTTGGGGCCAACGTCCTGACTTTC.

Turning to this clone: The junction shows a germline mismatch at one end, possibly a read error. The CDR3 spells CASSLTYPDTQYF. The CDR3 DNA is TGTGCCAGCAGTTTAACATATCCAGATACGCAGTATTTT. The V gene is TRBV7-3, the J gene TRBJ2-3; D gene ambiguous. This CDR3 contains 13 residues. The germline CDR1 and CDR2 sequences are SGHTA and FQGTGA.

The rearrangement uses TRBV7-3 and TRBJ1-5; D is uncertain. The CDR3 is 12 residues long. Trimming shortened V by 3 bases and J by 14 bases, and 14 bases separated the two germline ends. Germline lookup yields CDR1 SGHTA and CDR2 FQGTGA. CDR3 nucleotides: TGTGCCAGCAGCTTTACGGTTCAAGGTAAGCATTTT. It codes for CASSFTVQGKHF.

V gene TRBV4-3 combines with J gene TRBJ2-2, with D perhaps TRBD1 or TRBD2 (7 bases each). CDR3 length: 19 residues. The V gene lost 0 bases and the J gene lost 13 bases, with 30 bases spanning the gap. Per the germline V gene, CDR1 is LGHNA and CDR2 is YSLEER. CDR3 protein: CASSQDARGRGGGVVTLFF. The CDR3 nucleotides are TGCGCCAGCAGCCAAGATGCCCGGGGCAGGGGGGGTGGTGTGGTTACGCTGTTTTTT.

V and J are TRBV19 and TRBJ1-5; D not resolved. Deletions cut 6 bases from V and 0 bases from J, with 6 bases between. CDR3 length equals 13 residues. Per the germline V gene, CDR1 is LNHDA and CDR2 is SQIVND (reference sequence). CDR3 protein: CASSLNSNQPQHF. The CDR3 DNA follows: TGTGCCAGTAGCCTTAATAGCAATCAGCCCCAGCATTTT.

The V call is TRBV3-1 (or the pseudogene TRBV3-2), the J call TRBJ1-1; tentative D call: TRBD1 (5 bases). The CDR3 is 14 amino acids. V lost 5 bases, J lost 5 bases, and 15 bases lay in between. Germline V gives CDR1 LGHDT, CDR2 YNNKEL (reference sequence). CDR3 in DNA: TGTGCCAGCAGCGAGGGGAACGTCTTAACTGAAGCTTTCTTT. Translated, it gives CASSEGNVLTEAFF.

The V and J genes are TRBV7-9 and TRBJ1-2, with D uncertain. The length of the CDR3 is 13 residues. Germline CDR1 SEHNR, CDR2 FQNEAQ (reference sequence). The V and J ends lost 6 bases and 6 bases respectively, with 14 bases between them. CDR3 DNA sequence: TGTGCCAGCAGTCGTCGTAATAGGAATGGCTACACCTTC. Translating it yields CASSRRNRNGYTF.

The chain has TRBV30 and TRBJ1-3; 11 bases match TRBD1. V lost 6 bases to trimming and J lost 1 base; unmatched junction nucleotides: 2. The CDR3 is 14 amino acids. Germline-derived CDR1 and CDR2 are GTSNPN and SVGIG (reference sequence). This CDR3 is CACGTGGSGNTIYF. The CDR3 coding sequence is TGTGCCTGTGGGACAGGGGGATCTGGAAACACCATATATTTT.

The CDR3 region is CASSADGLYTGELFF. CDR3 DNA sequence: TGTGCCAGCAGCGCGGACGGCCTATACACCGGGGAGCTGTTTTTT. The chain combines TRBV5-4 with TRBJ2-2; D gene uncertain. The V gene's germline CDR1 is SGHNT and CDR2 YYREEE (reference sequence). V lost 4 bases to trimming and J lost 3 bases, with 13 bases between them. The CDR3 length is 15 residues.

The chain employs TRBV6-6 and TRBJ1-6, with 9 bases lining up with TRBD1. The germline gives CDR1 MNHNY, CDR2 SVGAGI (reference sequence). Trimming removed 5 bases from V and 8 bases from J; junction bases left unmatched: 1. This CDR3 is built from 13 residues. CDR3 sequence (DNA): TGTGCCAGCAGTCGGGACAGGGATTCACCCCTCCACTTT. It yields the protein CASSRDRDSPLHF.

This chain links TRBV18 with TRBJ2-1; 8 positions agree with TRBD2. The CDR3 extends over 17 amino acids. Germline trimming cut 3 bases from V and 2 bases from J; bases unmatched to any gene: 9. In germline, CDR1 is KGHSH, CDR2 LQKENI. CDR3 sequence (DNA): TGTGCCAGCTCACCCCGGGGTAGCGGGGTTACCTACAATGAGCAGTTCTTC. It translates to CASSPRGSGVTYNEQFF.

The chain uses TRBV27 and TRBJ1-1, with 9 bases identical to TRBD1. J gave up 4 bases and V 3 bases, and 6 bases lay outside the gene matches. CDR3 size: 15 residues. Germline-derived CDR1 and CDR2 are MNHEY and SMNVEV (reference sequence). CDR3 coding DNA: TGTGCCAGCAGTTTTTCCGGGACAGGGATCACTGAAGCTTTCTTT. It codes for CASSFSGTGITEAFF.